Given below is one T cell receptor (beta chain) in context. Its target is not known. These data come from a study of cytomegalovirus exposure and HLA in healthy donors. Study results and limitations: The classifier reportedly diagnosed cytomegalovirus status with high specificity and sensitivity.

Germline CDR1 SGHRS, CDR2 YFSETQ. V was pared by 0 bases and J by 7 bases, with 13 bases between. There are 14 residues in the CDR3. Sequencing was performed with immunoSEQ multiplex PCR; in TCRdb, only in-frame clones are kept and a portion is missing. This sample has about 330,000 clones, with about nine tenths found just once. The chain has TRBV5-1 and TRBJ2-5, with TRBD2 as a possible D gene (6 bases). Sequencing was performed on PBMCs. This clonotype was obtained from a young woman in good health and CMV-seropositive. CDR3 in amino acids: CASSLEPWGVTQYF. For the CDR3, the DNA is TGCGCCAGCAGCTTGGAGCCGTGGGGGGTGACCCAGTACTTC.